This is a list of T cell receptor beta chains from one sample in a study of identical twins. Using its own MiXCR run on the 5' RACE reads, TCRdb lists one record per CDR3 protein. The sample includes fewer than 900,000 distinct CDR3 sequences, roughly 20% seen only once; the top ten take 13%. These same records also appear under a second study, on T cells expressing NK-cell markers.

Sequencing was performed on PBMCs. These TCRs come from a young woman in good health. The CDR3 runs from the conserved cysteine through the conserved F or W. A D gene is named only where the DNA matches it firmly.

CDR3	D	V	J
CASSLDGAGGGTQYF	-	TRBV5-1	TRBJ2-5
CASSGHSPLHF	-	TRBV6-5	TRBJ1-6
CASSPPLAGVVEQYF	TRBD2	TRBV12-3/TRBV12-4	TRBJ2-7
CASSLSIGGFYGYTF	-	TRBV9	TRBJ1-2
CASSVQGALGETQYF	TRBD1	TRBV9	TRBJ2-5
CASSPQFWNTEAFF	-	TRBV7-2	TRBJ1-1
CASSDEGGGYNEQFF	-	TRBV6-4	TRBJ2-1
CASSLGQGAAYSYEQYF	TRBD1	TRBV6-1	TRBJ2-7
CASSLDGGTGGRETQYF	TRBD1	TRBV5-1	TRBJ2-5
CASTEDRVLDEKLFF	TRBD1	TRBV5-1	TRBJ1-4
CASSVTSGGHLPKHAGYEQYF	TRBD2	TRBV6-1	TRBJ2-7
CASSAHEDTQYF	-	TRBV9	TRBJ2-3
CASSPTRETDTQYF	-	TRBV7-3	TRBJ2-3
CASSLRTSGNSNEQFF	TRBD2	TRBV12-3/TRBV12-4	TRBJ2-1
CASSLGVRMNTEAFF	-	TRBV5-1	TRBJ1-1
CASSPVGSGANVLTF	-	TRBV7-2	TRBJ2-6
CASSLNSGSVDEQFF	TRBD2	TRBV5-1	TRBJ2-1
CSARGDRAGGLHF	TRBD2	TRBV20-1	TRBJ2-3
CAIKRLEADTQYF	-	TRBV10-3	TRBJ2-3
CASSPTRKAQPQHF	-	TRBV12-3/TRBV12-4	TRBJ1-5
CASSFGPMGGQEQFF	-	TRBV13	TRBJ2-1
CAISESQGTIYGYTF	-	TRBV10-3	TRBJ1-2
CASSRGQGIFVDTEAFF	TRBD1	TRBV7-8	TRBJ1-1
CASSPISVDTQYF	-	TRBV18	TRBJ2-3
CASSLNPDSLQETQYF	-	TRBV18	TRBJ2-5
CASSFRGGRTTDTQYF	TRBD2	TRBV7-2	TRBJ2-3
CASSLEWGYSNQPQHF	-	TRBV5-5	TRBJ1-5
CASSPEEASYEQYF	-	TRBV7-9	TRBJ2-7
CSALAGGTDTDTQYF	TRBD2	TRBV20-1	TRBJ2-3
CASSFGWTGPSNQPQHF	TRBD1	TRBV5-6	TRBJ1-5
CASCLGGGVHEQFF	-	TRBV6-1	TRBJ2-1